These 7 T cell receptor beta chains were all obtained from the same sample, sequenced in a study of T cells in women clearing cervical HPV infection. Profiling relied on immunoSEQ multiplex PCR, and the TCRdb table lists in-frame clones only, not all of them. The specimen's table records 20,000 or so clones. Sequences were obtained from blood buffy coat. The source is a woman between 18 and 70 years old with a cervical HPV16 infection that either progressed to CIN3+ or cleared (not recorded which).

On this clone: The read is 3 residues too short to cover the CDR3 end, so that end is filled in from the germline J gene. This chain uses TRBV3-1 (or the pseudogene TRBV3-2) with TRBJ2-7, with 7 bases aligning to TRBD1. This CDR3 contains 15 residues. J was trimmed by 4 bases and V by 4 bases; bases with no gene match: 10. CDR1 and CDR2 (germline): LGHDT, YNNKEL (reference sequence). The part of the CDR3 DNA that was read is TGTGCCAGCAGCCTACAGGGGACCATCGGGTACGAG. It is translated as CASSLQGTIGYE. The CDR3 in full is CASSLQGTIGYEQYF.

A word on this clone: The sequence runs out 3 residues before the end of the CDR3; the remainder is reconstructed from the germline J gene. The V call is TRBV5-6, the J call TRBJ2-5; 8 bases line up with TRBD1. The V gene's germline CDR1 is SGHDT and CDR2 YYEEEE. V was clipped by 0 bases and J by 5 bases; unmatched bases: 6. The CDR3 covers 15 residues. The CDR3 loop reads CASSLGTGGSETQYF. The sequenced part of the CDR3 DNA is TGTGCCAGCAGCTTGGGAACAGGGGGGTCGGAGACC.

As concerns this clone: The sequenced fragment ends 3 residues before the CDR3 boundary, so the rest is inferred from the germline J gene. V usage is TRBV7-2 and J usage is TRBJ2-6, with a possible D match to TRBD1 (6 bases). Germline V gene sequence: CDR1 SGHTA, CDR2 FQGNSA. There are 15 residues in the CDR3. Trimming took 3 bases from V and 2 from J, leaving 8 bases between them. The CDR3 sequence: CASSLDRAGANVLTF. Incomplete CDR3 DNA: TGTGCCAGCAGCTTGGACAGAGCTGGGGCCAACGTC.

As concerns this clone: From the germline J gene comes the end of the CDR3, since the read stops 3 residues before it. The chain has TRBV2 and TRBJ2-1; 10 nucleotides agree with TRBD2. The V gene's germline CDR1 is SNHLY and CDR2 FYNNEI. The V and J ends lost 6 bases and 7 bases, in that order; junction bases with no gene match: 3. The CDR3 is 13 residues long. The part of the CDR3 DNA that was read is TGTGCCAGCAGCCTACTAGCGGGAAATGAG. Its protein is CASSLLAGNE. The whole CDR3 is CASSLLAGNEQFF.

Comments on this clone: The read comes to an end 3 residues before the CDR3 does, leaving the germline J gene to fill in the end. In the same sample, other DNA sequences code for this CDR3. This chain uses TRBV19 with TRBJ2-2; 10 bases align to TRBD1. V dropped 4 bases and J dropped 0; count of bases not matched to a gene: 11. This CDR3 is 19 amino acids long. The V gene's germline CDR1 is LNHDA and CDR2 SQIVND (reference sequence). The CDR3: CASSNPRGQGLTNTGELFF. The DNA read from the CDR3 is TGTGCCAGTAGTAACCCACGGGGACAGGGGTTGACGAACACCGGGGAG.

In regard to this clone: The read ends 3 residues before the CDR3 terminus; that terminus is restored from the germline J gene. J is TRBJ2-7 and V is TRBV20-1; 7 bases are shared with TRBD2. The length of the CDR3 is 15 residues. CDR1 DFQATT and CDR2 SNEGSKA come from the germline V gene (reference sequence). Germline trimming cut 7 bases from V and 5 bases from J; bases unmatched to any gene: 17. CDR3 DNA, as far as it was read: TGCAGTGTTACGCGGCACGGGGAGGGCCTCAACGAG. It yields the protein CSVTRHGEGLNE. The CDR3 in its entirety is CSVTRHGEGLNEQYF.

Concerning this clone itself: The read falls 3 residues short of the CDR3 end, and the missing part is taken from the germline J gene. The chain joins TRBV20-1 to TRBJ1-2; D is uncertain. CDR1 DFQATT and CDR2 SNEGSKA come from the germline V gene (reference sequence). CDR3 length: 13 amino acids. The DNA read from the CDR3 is TGCAGTGCTCCTCGATTGGAGTCGGGGGGC. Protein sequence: CSAPRLESGG. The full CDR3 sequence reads CSAPRLESGGYTF.